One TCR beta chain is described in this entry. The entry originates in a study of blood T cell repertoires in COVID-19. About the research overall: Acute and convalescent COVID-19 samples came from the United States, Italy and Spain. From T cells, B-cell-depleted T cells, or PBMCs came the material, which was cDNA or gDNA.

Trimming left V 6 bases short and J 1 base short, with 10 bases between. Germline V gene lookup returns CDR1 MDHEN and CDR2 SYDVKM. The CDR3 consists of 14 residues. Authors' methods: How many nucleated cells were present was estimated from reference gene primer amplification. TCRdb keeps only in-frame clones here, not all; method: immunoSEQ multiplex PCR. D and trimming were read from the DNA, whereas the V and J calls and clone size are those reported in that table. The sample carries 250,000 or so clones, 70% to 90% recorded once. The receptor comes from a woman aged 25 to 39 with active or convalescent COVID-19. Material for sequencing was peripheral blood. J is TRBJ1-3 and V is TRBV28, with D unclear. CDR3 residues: CASRSPGSGNTIYF. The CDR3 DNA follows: TGTGCCAGCAGATCCCCGGGGTCTGGAAACACCATATATTTT. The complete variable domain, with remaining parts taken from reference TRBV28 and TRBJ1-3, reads DVKVTQSSRYLVKRTGEKVFLECVQDMDHENMFWYRQDPGLGLRLIYFSYDVKMKEKGDIPEGYSVSREKKERFSLILESASTNQTSMYLCASRSPGSGNTIYFGEGSWLTVV.